Listed below are T cell receptor beta chains from one sample, sequenced in a study of response to subunit inactivated influenza vaccine. TCRdb used MiXCR to reprocess the RT-PCR reads, holding one entry per CDR3 protein. Seen here are more than 450,000 distinct CDR3 sequences, about 11% observed once, and the top ten hold approximately 9.9%. These data also formed part of another study, on T cells expressing NK-cell markers.

Source: PBMCs from blood, taken on the day of vaccination. All receptors come from a man aged 50-60 years who received an inactivated influenza vaccine. CDR3s include the opening cysteine and the closing phenylalanine or tryptophan. D genes are given only for firm matches. A row's size may be missing; if present it is once, few, many or a size class.

j_gene,abundance,d_gene,v_gene,CDR3nt,CDR3aa
TRBJ1-1,many,TRBD1,TRBV12-3/TRBV12-4,TGTGCCAGCAGCAGCCGGGACAGGGTCCTCTCTGAAGCTTTCTTT,CASSSRDRVLSEAFF
TRBJ1-5,.,.,TRBV28,TGTGCCAGCAGCCTAATGGGGATTGGGAATCAGCCCCAGCATTTT,CASSLMGIGNQPQHF
TRBJ2-1,many,TRBD2,TRBV5-1,TGCGCCAGCAGCTTGGCCGGGACTAGCGGGGGGGCTTACAATGAGCAGTTCTTC,CASSLAGTSGGAYNEQFF
TRBJ2-7,.,.,TRBV28,TGTGCCAGCAGTTATGAGTACGAGCAGTACTTC,CASSYEYEQYF
TRBJ2-2,few,TRBD1,TRBV9,TGTGCCAGCAGCGCACGGACAGGACTGAACACCGGGGAGCTGTTTTTT,CASSARTGLNTGELFF
TRBJ2-1,.,.,TRBV21-1,TGTGCCAGCAACGAAGACGACGGACCCTACAATGAGCAGTTCTTC,CASNEDDGPYNEQFF
TRBJ2-2,few,TRBD1,TRBV14,TGTGCCAGCAGCCGTCACAGGGGATCGGACACCGGGGAGCTGTTTTTT,CASSRHRGSDTGELFF
TRBJ2-7,.,.,TRBV7-6,TGTGCCAGCAGCCGCAATGCGGGACTCGAGCAGTACTTC,CASSRNAGLEQYF
TRBJ2-1,many,.,TRBV12-3/TRBV12-4,TGTGCCAGCAGTTTAATAGGGATTTCGGATGAGCAGTTCTTC,CASSLIGISDEQFF
TRBJ2-7,.,.,TRBV7-9,TGTGCCAGCAGCTTCCAGCCAGTCGGGAGCTCCGCCTACGAGCAGTACTTC,CASSFQPVGSSAYEQYF
TRBJ2-7,few,.,TRBV5-1,TGCGCCAGCAGCTTGACCCCCCCCACCCTCGAGCAGTACTTC,CASSLTPPTLEQYF
TRBJ2-1,.,TRBD2,TRBV29-1,TGCAGCGCCCTTCGCTCGGGGCGGGGGGAGCAGTTCTTC,CSALRSGRGEQFF
TRBJ2-2,many,TRBD1,TRBV7-2,TGTGCCAGCAGCACGGGACAGCGCACCGGGGAGCTGTTTTTT,CASSTGQRTGELFF
TRBJ2-4,.,TRBD2,TRBV19,TGTGCCAGTAGTATGGTACCTAGCGGGAGTGAGCTAGCCAAAAACATTCAGTACTTC,CASSMVPSGSELAKNIQYF
TRBJ1-1,.,.,TRBV5-1,TGCGCCAGCAGCCTGGGGTTAGGGGTCATAGGGTTCAGCACTGAAGCTTTCTTT,CASSLGLGVIGFSTEAFF
TRBJ2-1,.,.,TRBV30,TGTGCCTGGTTTAACAATGAGCAGTTCTTC,CAWFNNEQFF
TRBJ2-7,.,.,TRBV4-1,TGCGCCAGCAGCCAAGATTATCCCGGGATATCAGCCTACGAGCAGTACTTC,CASSQDYPGISAYEQYF
TRBJ2-5,.,.,TRBV18,TGTGCCAGCTCACGGAGGTCGGGGACATCAACAACCCAGTACTTC,CASSRRSGTSTTQYF
TRBJ2-1,.,.,TRBV27,TGTGCCAGCAGTTTTGGGGGGACCATGAGGCAGTTCTTC,CASSFGGTMRQFF
TRBJ2-7,.,.,TRBV11-2,TGTGCCAGCAGCTTAGAAAGGCTCTCCTACGAGCAGTACTTC,CASSLERLSYEQYF
TRBJ2-3,few,.,TRBV24-1,TGTGCCACCAGTGAATCAGGAAGCACAGATACGCAGTATTTT,CATSESGSTDTQYF
TRBJ2-7,.,.,TRBV14,TGTGCCAGCAGCACCCTAGGGGGGGCCGCCCTCGAGCAGTACTTC,CASSTLGGAALEQYF
TRBJ2-1,many,.,TRBV20-1,TGCAGTGCGCAACTAGTGAATGAGCAGTTCTTC,CSAQLVNEQFF
TRBJ2-2,few,TRBD1,TRBV28,TGTGCCAGCAGTTTAAGTACGGCCCCGGGGACAGCCCGCGGGGAGCTGTTTTTT,CASSLSTAPGTARGELFF
TRBJ2-4,.,.,TRBV20-1,TGCAGTGCTAGAGGGGTAGCCAAAAACATTCAGTACTTC,CSARGVAKNIQYF
TRBJ1-2,.,.,TRBV19,TGTGCCGCCCGAGGGGAGTTTGATGGCTACACCTTC,CAARGEFDGYTF
TRBJ2-7,few,.,TRBV10-3,TGTGCCATCAGTTTGGGTTACGAGCAGTACTTC,CAISLGYEQYF